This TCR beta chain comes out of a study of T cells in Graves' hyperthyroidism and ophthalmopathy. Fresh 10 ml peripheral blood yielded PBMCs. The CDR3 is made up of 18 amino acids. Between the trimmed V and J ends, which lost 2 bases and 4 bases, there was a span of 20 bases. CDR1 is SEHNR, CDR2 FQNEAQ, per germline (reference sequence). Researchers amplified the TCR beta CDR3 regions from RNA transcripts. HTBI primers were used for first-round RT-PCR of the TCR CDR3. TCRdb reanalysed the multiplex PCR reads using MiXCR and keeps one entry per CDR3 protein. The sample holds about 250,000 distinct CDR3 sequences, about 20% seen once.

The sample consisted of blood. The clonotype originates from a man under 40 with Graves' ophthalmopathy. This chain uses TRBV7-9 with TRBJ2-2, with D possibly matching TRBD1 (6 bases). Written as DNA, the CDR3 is TGTGCCAGCAGCTTACGGTTAAGTCGGGACACTATCACCGGGGAGCTGTTTTTT. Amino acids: CASSLRLSRDTITGELFF.